These 30 T cell receptor beta chains were all obtained from the same sample, sequenced in a study of T-cell reconstitution after alpha-beta-depleted transplantation in children. Molecular barcoding with unique molecular identifiers was used for the TCRbeta library. TCRdb reprocessed the PCR reads via MiXCR and lists one record per CDR3 protein. The sample shows hundreds of thousands of distinct CDR3 sequences, over 10% of them seen only once. This specimen consisted of PBMCs, obtained before TCRalphabeta/CD19-depleted stem cell transplant. These receptors came from a girl aged 2-15 years with congenital amegakaryocytic thrombocytopenia, due to receive a stem cell transplant.

In the case of this clonotype: Given a much more abundant clone one base away, this may be a read error. The CDR3 spells CASKSYGTGDEKLSF. DNA of the CDR3: TGTGCCAGCAAGTCGTACGGGACAGGAGACGAAAAACTGTCTTTT. The chain is built from TRBV12-3 or TRBV12-4 and TRBJ1-4; 8 bases line up with TRBD1. The CDR3 length is 15 residues.

The V and J genes are TRBV5-1 and TRBJ2-3; TRBD2 agrees at 8 bases. Germline assignment: CDR1 SGHRS and CDR2 YFSETQ. The CDR3 spans 17 residues. V gave up 3 bases and J gave up 0 bases; unmatched junction bases: 9. The CDR3 DNA sequence: TGCGCCAGCAGCTCCGTAGCGGGATCCTTTAGCACAGATACGCAGTATTTT. Its protein product is CASSSVAGSFSTDTQYF.

This clonotype was counted many times. The genes are TRBV6-5 and TRBJ2-1; 9 bases align to TRBD2. V gave up 5 bases and J gave up 6 bases; unmatched junction bases: 8. Germline assignment: CDR1 MNHEY and CDR2 SVGAGI. The CDR3 is 15 amino acids. CDR3 sequence (DNA): TGTGCCAGCAGTCCCCGGCGGGAGGGCTCCAATGAGCAGTTCTTC. This translates into CASSPRREGSNEQFF.

This clonotype occurred a few times. The V gene is TRBV12-3 or TRBV12-4, the J gene TRBJ2-1, with D unclear. Trimming took 7 bases from V and 10 from J, leaving 20 bases between them. This CDR3 comprises 14 residues. The chain's CDR3 is CASTPSELLLEQFF. The CDR3 DNA is TGTGCCAGCACCCCCAGTGAGCTCCTCCTCGAGCAGTTCTTC.

This clonotype was recorded at least ten times. The rearrangement joins TRBV11-2 to TRBJ2-2; no clear D. Trimming pared 6 bases from V and 3 bases from J, leaving 11 bases between. The CDR3 is 14 amino acids. Germline CDR1 is SGHAT and CDR2 is FQNNGV. The chain's CDR3 is CASRPPMDTGELFF. CDR3 DNA sequence: TGTGCCAGCAGACCCCCCATGGACACCGGGGAGCTGTTTTTT.

This clonotype was recorded a few times. This chain connects TRBV28 to TRBJ2-1, with D possibly TRBD2 on 5 matching bases. Trimming removed 7 bases at V and 6 bases at J, with 16 bases between. The CDR3 totals 14 residues. Looked up from germline, CDR1 is MDHEN and CDR2 is SYDVKM. CDR3 DNA: TGTGCCAGCACATCGGGGAGTGATATCAATGAGCAGTTCTTC. Translation gives CASTSGSDINEQFF.

V is TRBV20-1 and J is TRBJ2-3; D remains unclear. Germline values: CDR1 DFQATT, CDR2 SNEGSKA (reference sequence). Trimming removed 0 bases from V and 4 bases from J, with 11 bases in between. The CDR3 covers 14 residues. CDR3 residues: CSARDLQHADTQYF. The DNA for the CDR3 is TGCAGTGCTAGAGATCTTCAGCACGCAGATACGCAGTATTTT.

V usage is TRBV5-1 and J usage is TRBJ2-5; D not resolved. The CDR3 is made up of 13 amino acids. CDR1 and CDR2 from the germline V gene are SGHRS and YFSETQ. Trimming removed 5 bases at V and 2 bases at J, with 10 bases between. The CDR3 coding sequence is TGCGCCAGCAGAGGTAATCCTCAAGAGACCCAGTACTTC. It translates to CASRGNPQETQYF.

This clonotype was observed at least ten times. This sequence joins TRBV6-1 and TRBJ2-3; D unclear. The CDR3 spans 13 residues. Germline CDR1 is MNHNS and CDR2 is SASEGT. The V end lost 7 bases, the J end lost 2 bases, and 10 bases lay between the germline ends. The DNA for the CDR3 is TGTGCCAGCACGCGGACCACCACAGATACGCAGTATTTT. Translating it yields CASTRTTTDTQYF.

This clonotype has more than one count but fewer than ten. The genes are TRBV19 and TRBJ2-3; the match to TRBD2 covers 7 bases. V was pared by 3 bases and J by 4 bases, with 7 bases of the junction left unmatched. CDR3 length equals 15 residues. Germline loops: CDR1 LNHDA, CDR2 SQIVND (reference sequence). CDR3 coding DNA: TGTGCCAGTAGTATTGGTGGGAGGGCCTCAGATACGCAGTATTTT. Translation: CASSIGGRASDTQYF.

The chain has TRBV24-1 and TRBJ2-7; the match to TRBD1 covers 7 bases. V lost 7 bases to trimming and J lost 2 bases; unmatched junction nucleotides: 4. Germline loops: CDR1 KGHDR, CDR2 SFDVKD. This CDR3 spans 13 amino acids. Here the CDR3 DNA reads TGTGCCACCAGCCAAGGGGGCCCCTACGAGCAGTACTTC. Translating gives CATSQGGPYEQYF.

Ten or more counts support this clonotype. The chain links TRBV5-1 to TRBJ2-1; TRBD1 agrees at 9 bases. Germline loops: CDR1 SGHRS, CDR2 YFSETQ. The CDR3 extends over 16 amino acids. Trimming removed 1 base from V and 6 bases from J; junction bases left unmatched: 8. The DNA for the CDR3 is TGCGCCAGCAGCTTGTTTTCCGGGACAGGGCCCAATGAGCAGTTCTTC. Amino acid sequence: CASSLFSGTGPNEQFF. Drawing the rest from reference TRBV5-1 and TRBJ2-1, the complete variable domain is KAGVTQTPRYLIKTRGQQVTLSCSPISGHRSVSWYQQTPGQGLQFLFEYFSETQRNKGNFPGRFSGRQFSNSRSEMNVSTLELGDSALYLCASSLFSGTGPNEQFFGPGTRLTVL.

This clonotype was observed a few times. The CDR3 here is CASRGSLGELFF. Written as DNA, the CDR3 is TGCGCCAGCAGAGGATCCCTCGGGGAGCTGTTTTTT. The chain links TRBV5-1 to TRBJ2-2; D is unclear. Looked up from germline, CDR1 is SGHRS and CDR2 is YFSETQ. V gave up 5 bases and J gave up 7 bases, with 9 bases separating them. The CDR3 runs to 12 residues.

This clonotype was seen ten or more times. Relative to the germline gene, one junction end is altered; a read error may explain this. The rearrangement uses TRBV20-1 and TRBJ2-1, with no clear D. This CDR3 has 14 residues. CDR1 DFQATT and CDR2 SNEGSKA come from the germline V gene (reference sequence). CDR3 in DNA: TGCAGTGCTCGAAACTACCGTTTTTACACTGAGCAGTTCTTC. It is translated as CSARNYRFYTEQFF.

This clonotype has more than one count but fewer than ten. This chain joins TRBV25-1 and TRBJ2-1; D is undetermined. The V gene's germline CDR1 is MGHDK and CDR2 SYGVNS. The V gene lost 2 bases and the J gene lost 3 bases, with 11 bases spanning the gap. The CDR3 extends over 15 amino acids. CDR3 in amino acids: CASSEAVANYNEQFF. CDR3 DNA: TGTGCCAGCAGTGAAGCTGTGGCAAACTACAATGAGCAGTTCTTC.

The table lists this clonotype with many counts. The chain combines TRBV4-2 with TRBJ2-3, with D maybe TRBD2 (5 bases). Germline loops: CDR1 LGHNA, CDR2 YNFKEQ. The CDR3 runs to 16 residues. With 0 bases removed from V and 0 bases from J, the gap between germline ends came to 10 bases. CDR3 coding DNA: TGTGCCAGCAGCCAAGATCTAGCACCCAGCACAGATACGCAGTATTTT. Residues: CASSQDLAPSTDTQYF.

The J gene is TRBJ2-1, the V gene TRBV3-1; 8 bases match TRBD1. With 7 bases clipped from V and 5 bases from J, the junction kept 7 bases outside the gene matches. The CDR3 is 14 amino acids. Germline values: CDR1 LGHDT, CDR2 YNNKEL (reference sequence). DNA for the CDR3: TGTGCCAGCACCCAGGGGGCGCGGCACAATGAGCAGTTCTTC. Encoded protein: CASTQGARHNEQFF.

This clonotype has a count of ten or more. V and J are TRBV13 and TRBJ2-3; possibly TRBD1 for D (5 bases). Trimming pared 5 bases from V and 5 bases from J, leaving 11 bases between. There are 13 residues in the CDR3. The germline CDR1 and CDR2 sequences are PRHDT and FYEKMQ (reference sequence). The CDR3 sequence: CASSDRLLDTQYF. CDR3 DNA: TGTGCCAGCAGCGACAGACTTCTAGATACGCAGTATTTT. The whole variable domain, filled in from reference TRBV13 and TRBJ2-3, reads AAGVIQSPRHLIKEKRETATLKCYPIPRHDTVYWYQQGPGQDPQFLISFYEKMQSDKGSIPDRFSAQQFSDYHSELNMSSLELGDSALYFCASSDRLLDTQYFGPGTRLTVL.

On this clonotype itself: A single base separates this from a much larger clone, so it may be a read error. This chain links TRBV10-2 with TRBJ2-7; perhaps TRBD1 as D (5 bases). Looked up from germline, CDR1 is WSHSY and CDR2 is SAAADI. This CDR3 contains 13 residues. V was clipped by 10 bases and J by 4 bases, with 17 bases between them. The CDR3 reads CATERQITYEQYF. CDR3 in DNA: TGCGCCACCGAGAGACAGATTACTTACGAGCAGTACTTC.

This clonotype was recorded many times. The chain links TRBV5-1 to TRBJ2-1, with 11 bases matching TRBD2. CDR3 length: 19 amino acids. J was trimmed by 1 base and V by 0 bases; bases with no gene match: 9. Germline V gene lookup returns CDR1 SGHRS and CDR2 YFSETQ. CDR3 coding DNA: TGCGCCAGCAGCTTGGAACTAGCGGGAGTCTTCAGGTCCTACAATGAGCAGTTCTTC. It yields the protein CASSLELAGVFRSYNEQFF. The full variable domain, in which reference TRBV5-1 and TRBJ2-1 provide the parts outside the CDR3, is KAGVTQTPRYLIKTRGQQVTLSCSPISGHRSVSWYQQTPGQGLQFLFEYFSETQRNKGNFPGRFSGRQFSNSRSEMNVSTLELGDSALYLCASSLELAGVFRSYNEQFFGPGTRLTVL.

This clonotype has just a few counts. The V call is TRBV12-3 or TRBV12-4, the J call TRBJ2-2; 14 bases align to TRBD2. This CDR3 is built from 21 residues. V trimming: 1 base; J trimming: 0 bases; junction bases outside the gene matches: 10. This CDR3 reads CASSLEGLAGALFSNTGELFF. CDR3 sequence (DNA): TGTGCCAGCAGTTTAGAGGGACTAGCGGGAGCCCTCTTCTCGAACACCGGGGAGCTGTTTTTT.

In this sample, this clonotype turned up many times. V is TRBV25-1 and J is TRBJ2-4, with D unclear. Between the trimmed V and J ends, which lost 8 bases and 4 bases, there was a span of 18 bases. The CDR3 covers 15 residues. In germline, CDR1 is MGHDK, CDR2 SYGVNS. In DNA, the CDR3 is TGTGCCAGCCGCCCTGGCCAGGACCTTAAAAACATTCAGTACTTC. It specifies CASRPGQDLKNIQYF.

This clonotype turned up a few times. The chain combines TRBV5-1 with TRBJ1-6; D is possibly TRBD1 (5 bases). The CDR3 covers 16 residues. V dropped 4 bases and J dropped 3 bases, with 14 bases sitting between them. CDR1 and CDR2 from the germline V gene are SGHRS and YFSETQ. CDR3 DNA sequence: TGCGCCAGCAGCCCGCAGACAGTGAGCTATAATTCACCCCTCCACTTT. It is translated as CASSPQTVSYNSPLHF.

There are many counts of this clonotype. The chain has TRBV12-3 or TRBV12-4 and TRBJ2-7; weak D call: TRBD2 (5 bases). Deletions cut 4 bases from V and 0 bases from J, with 10 bases between. This CDR3 region has 14 residues. This chain's CDR3 is CASSSNRGSYEQYF. CDR3 DNA: TGTGCCAGCAGTTCAAACCGGGGCTCCTACGAGCAGTACTTC.

This clonotype was recorded many times. J is TRBJ2-3 and V is TRBV6-1; D is possibly TRBD1 (5 bases). Deletions cut 6 bases from V and 0 bases from J, with 10 bases between. This CDR3 spans 14 amino acids. Germline V gene data show CDR1 as MNHNS and CDR2 as SASEGT. CDR3 coding DNA: TGTGCCAGCAGGACAGTGTCTAGCACAGATACGCAGTATTTT. It encodes CASRTVSSTDTQYF.

CDR3: CASSFWQGYEQYF. DNA of the CDR3: TGTGCCAGCAGTTTCTGGCAGGGCTACGAGCAGTACTTC. V usage is TRBV12-3 or TRBV12-4 and J usage is TRBJ2-7; D perhaps matches TRBD1 (5 bases). CDR3 size: 13 residues. Trimming shortened V by 3 bases and J by 3 bases, and 9 bases separated the two germline ends.

This clonotype was observed a handful of times. J is TRBJ2-1 and V is TRBV5-1; D is unresolved. This CDR3 is 13 amino acids long. The germline gives CDR1 SGHRS, CDR2 YFSETQ. V shed 4 bases and J shed 6 bases, with 11 bases lying between them. CDR3 protein: CASSPRIANEQFF. The CDR3 DNA follows: TGCGCCAGCAGCCCTCGCATAGCCAATGAGCAGTTCTTC.

This clonotype was seen ten or more times. The chain links TRBV29-1 to TRBJ2-5; TRBD1 matches at 7 bases. The CDR3 is made up of 16 amino acids. Germline CDR1 is SQVTM and CDR2 is ANQGSEA. V lost 4 bases to trimming and J lost 0 bases; unmatched junction nucleotides: 11. For the CDR3, the DNA is TGCAGCGTTGGGCCCCTCAGGGGGAAAAACCAAGAGACCCAGTACTTC. Its protein product is CSVGPLRGKNQETQYF.

This clonotype was detected only a few times. The chain joins TRBV5-1 to TRBJ2-6; D gene unclear. The CDR3 extends over 17 amino acids. Germline V lookup: CDR1 SGHRS, CDR2 YFSETQ. V was clipped by 0 bases and J by 1 base, with 11 bases between them. The CDR3 DNA sequence: TGCGCCAGCAGCTTGGTGGGTCTCAGATCTGGGGCCAACGTCCTGACTTTC. Its translation is CASSLVGLRSGANVLTF. Using reference TRBV5-1 and TRBJ2-6 for the parts outside the CDR3, the full variable domain is KAGVTQTPRYLIKTRGQQVTLSCSPISGHRSVSWYQQTPGQGLQFLFEYFSETQRNKGNFPGRFSGRQFSNSRSEMNVSTLELGDSALYLCASSLVGLRSGANVLTFGAGSRLTVL.

This clonotype was found many times. The chain links TRBV6-5 to TRBJ2-7; D uncertain. Germline V gene lookup returns CDR1 MNHEY and CDR2 SVGAGI. The CDR3 is 15 residues long. The V and J ends lost 2 bases and 0 bases respectively, with 11 bases between them. In DNA, the CDR3 is TGTGCCAGCAGTTACACAGCGATTCCCTCCTACGAGCAGTACTTC. Protein product: CASSYTAIPSYEQYF.